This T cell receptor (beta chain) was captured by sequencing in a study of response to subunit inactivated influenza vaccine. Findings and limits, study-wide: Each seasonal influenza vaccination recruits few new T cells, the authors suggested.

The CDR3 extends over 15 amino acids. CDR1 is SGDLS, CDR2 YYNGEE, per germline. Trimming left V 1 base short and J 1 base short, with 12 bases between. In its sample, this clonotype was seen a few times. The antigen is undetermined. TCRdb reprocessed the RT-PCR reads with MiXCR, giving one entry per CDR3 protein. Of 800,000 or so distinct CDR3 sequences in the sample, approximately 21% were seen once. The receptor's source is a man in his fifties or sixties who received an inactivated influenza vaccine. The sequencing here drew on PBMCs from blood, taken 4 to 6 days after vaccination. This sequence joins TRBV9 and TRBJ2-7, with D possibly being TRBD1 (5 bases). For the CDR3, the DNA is TGTGCCAGCAGCGTATACCCAGGGCGGTCCTACGAGCAGTACTTC. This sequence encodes CASSVYPGRSYEQYF. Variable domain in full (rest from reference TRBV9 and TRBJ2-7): DSGVTQTPKHLITATGQRVTLRCSPRSGDLSVYWYQQSLDQGLQFLIQYYNGEERAKGNILERFSAQQFPDLHSELNLSSLELGDSALYFCASSVYPGRSYEQYFGPGTRLTVT.